This T cell receptor beta chain derives from a study of blood T cell repertoires in COVID-19. Study in general: The samples span acute and convalescent COVID-19 from the United States, Italy and Spain. T cells, B-cell-depleted T cells, or PBMCs supplied cDNA or gDNA.

In the authors' workflow: Amplification of reference gene primers provided the estimated nucleated cell counts. Repertoires were generated with immunoSEQ multiplex PCR, while TCRdb's copy carries only in-frame clones and drops some. V and J calls and clone size are as listed in that table; D and trimming were resolved from the DNA. The table has over 150,000 clones, over 90% seen once; the top ten hold nearly 0.55%. This clone appeared once. The germline CDR1 and CDR2 sequences are MNHEY and SVGAGI. Unmatched junction bases numbered 4, after V lost 6 bases and J lost 4 bases. This CDR3 contains 15 residues.

The sample consisted of peripheral blood. The TCR sequence derives from a man aged 50 to 60 with acute or convalescent COVID-19. V and J are TRBV6-5 and TRBJ2-1; 12 nucleotides line up with TRBD2. CDR3 sequence (DNA): TGTGCCAGCAGGGCAGGACTAGCGGGGTACAATGAGCAGTTCTTC. This codes for CASRAGLAGYNEQFF.